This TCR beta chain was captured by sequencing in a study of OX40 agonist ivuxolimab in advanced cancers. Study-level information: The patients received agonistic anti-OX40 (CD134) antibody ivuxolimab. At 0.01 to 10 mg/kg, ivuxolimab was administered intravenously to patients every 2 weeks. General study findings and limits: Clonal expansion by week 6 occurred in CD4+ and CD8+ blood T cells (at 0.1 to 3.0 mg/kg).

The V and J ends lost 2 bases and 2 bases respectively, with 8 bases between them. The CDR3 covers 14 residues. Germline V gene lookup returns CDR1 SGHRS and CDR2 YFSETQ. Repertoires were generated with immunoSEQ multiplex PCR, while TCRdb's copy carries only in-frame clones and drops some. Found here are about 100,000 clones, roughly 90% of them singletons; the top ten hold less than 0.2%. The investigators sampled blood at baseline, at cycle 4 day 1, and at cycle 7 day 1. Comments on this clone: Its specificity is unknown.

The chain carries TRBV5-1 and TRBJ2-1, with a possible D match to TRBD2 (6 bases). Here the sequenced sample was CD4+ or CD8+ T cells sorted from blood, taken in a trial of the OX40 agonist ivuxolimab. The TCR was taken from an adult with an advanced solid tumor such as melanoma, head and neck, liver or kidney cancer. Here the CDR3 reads CASSFLAAYNEQFF. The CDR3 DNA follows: TGCGCCAGCAGCTTTTTAGCGGCCTACAATGAGCAGTTCTTC.